Presented here are 31 T cell receptor beta chains from one specimen sequenced in a study of sequential checkpoint blockade in melanoma. Measured with immunoSEQ multiplex PCR; TCRdb has only the in-frame clones, and not every one. The sample has 20,000 to 25,000 clones, 27% seen once. Treatment here: randomized to nivolumab then ipilimumab (arm A) or the reverse (arm B). The sample here was tumor tissue (inferred from file names), taken from a patient given nivolumab and ipilimumab in sequence. The receptors were sampled from a human donor with melanoma.

Within the sample, this clone is medium-sized. The chain uses TRBV10-3 and TRBJ1-4; 7 bases are a match to TRBD1. V shed 0 bases, J shed 7 bases, and the junction held 2 bases outside the gene matches. Germline CDR1 ENHRY, CDR2 SYGVKD. The CDR3 extends over 14 amino acids. The CDR3 bases are TGTGCCATCAGTGAGTCAGGGGGCGCTGAAAAACTGTTTTTT. Translation: CAISESGGAEKLFF.

CDR3 bases: TGTGCCAGCTCACCACTAGTAGCGGATGAGCAGTTCTTC. This encodes CASSPLVADEQFF. V is TRBV18 and J is TRBJ2-1; a possible D gene is TRBD2 (6 bases). Trimming took off 1 base at V and 8 bases at J, with 9 bases between the two ends. CDR1 KGHSH and CDR2 LQKENI come from the germline V gene. This CDR3 comprises 13 residues.

In this sample, this clone turned up a few times. The CDR3 nucleotides are TGCGCCAGCAGCTGGACAGGGTCTATTTCCTACGAGCAGTACTTC. This codes for CASSWTGSISYEQYF. The chain is built from TRBV5-1 and TRBJ2-7; the match to TRBD1 covers 8 bases. The ends lost 3 bases at V and 1 base at J; junction bases unmatched: 6. This CDR3 is built from 15 residues. The germline V gene encodes CDR1 SGHRS and CDR2 YFSETQ. Variable domain in full (rest from reference TRBV5-1 and TRBJ2-7): KAGVTQTPRYLIKTRGQQVTLSCSPISGHRSVSWYQQTPGQGLQFLFEYFSETQRNKGNFPGRFSGRQFSNSRSEMNVSTLELGDSALYLCASSWTGSISYEQYFGPGTRLTVT.

This clone was found a few times. V usage is TRBV6-8 and J usage is TRBJ1-1, with 9 bases aligning to TRBD1. CDR1 and CDR2 from the germline V gene are MNHGY and SAAAGT. Trimming took 4 bases from V and 6 from J; bases not matched to a gene: 12. CDR3 length: 16 residues. CDR3 bases: TGTGCCAGCAGTTCCACTAACACAGGGGGCGGCTCTGAAGCTTTCTTT. This translates into CASSSTNTGGGSEAFF.

The chain carries TRBV5-1 and TRBJ2-7, with 10 bases matching TRBD1. The junction had 9 bases not matched to a gene; V was cut back by 4 bases and J by 5 bases. CDR3 length equals 15 residues. Germline CDR1 reads SGHRS; CDR2 reads YFSETQ. This CDR3 is CASSQPGTGVNEQYF. As DNA, the CDR3 is TGCGCCAGCAGCCAACCCGGGACAGGGGTAAACGAGCAGTACTTC.

The chain has TRBV11-3 and TRBJ2-1; TRBD2 matches 12 bases. The CDR3 runs 17 residues. Trimming cost V 1 base and J 7 bases; bases outside gene matches: 8. CDR1 and CDR2 (germline): SGHNT, YENEEA. The CDR3 DNA sequence: TGTGCCAGCAGCTTAGGGGGACTAGCGGGTTTGGGAAATGAGCAGTTCTTC. Its translation is CASSLGGLAGLGNEQFF.

This clone was seen a single time. The V call is TRBV29-1, the J call TRBJ2-1; tentatively, D is TRBD2 (7 bases). The CDR3 totals 14 residues. Trimming removed 7 bases from V and 2 bases from J, with 15 bases in between. Germline CDR1 SQVTM, CDR2 ANQGSEA. CDR3 region: CSAGGGAAYNEQFF. The DNA of the CDR3 is TGCAGCGCCGGAGGGGGGGCCGCCTACAATGAGCAGTTCTTC.

This clone was detected a few times. The chain is built from TRBV6-8 and TRBJ1-1, with TRBD1 matching over 7 bases. Germline V CDR1 and CDR2: MNHGY, SAAAGT. Trimming took 6 bases from V and 4 from J; bases not matched to a gene: 5. CDR3 size: 13 residues. This CDR3 is CASSLDRATEAFF. CDR3 coding DNA: TGTGCCAGCAGCCTCGACAGGGCCACTGAAGCTTTCTTT.

This clone has a handful of counts. V and J are TRBV11-3 and TRBJ2-3; possibly TRBD2 for D (5 bases). In germline, CDR1 is SGHNT, CDR2 YENEEA. V was trimmed by 3 bases and J by 2 bases, leaving 9 bases between them. This CDR3 spans 14 amino acids. The CDR3 loop reads CASSLDGVTDTQYF. CDR3 nucleotide sequence: TGTGCCAGCAGCTTGGACGGGGTCACAGATACGCAGTATTTT. Full variable domain (missing parts from reference TRBV11-3 and TRBJ2-3): EAGVVQSPRYKIIEKKQPVAFWCNPISGHNTLYWYLQNLGQGPELLIRYENEEAVDDSQLPKDRFSAERLKGVDSTLKIQPAELGDSAVYLCASSLDGVTDTQYFGPGTRLTVL.

This clone has only a few counts. The junction departs from germline at one end; a sequencing error may be responsible. V and J are TRBV9 and TRBJ2-1; 11 nucleotides match TRBD2. The germline CDR1 and CDR2 sequences are SGDLS and YYNGEE. This CDR3 region has 14 residues. This CDR3 reads CASIPPGTSGEEFF. CDR3 bases: TGTGCCAGCATCCCACCTGGGACTAGCGGTGAGGAGTTCTTC.

The J gene is TRBJ1-5, the V gene TRBV15; TRBD1 aligns across 7 bases. The V gene's germline CDR1 is LNHNV and CDR2 YYDKDF (reference sequence). After removal of 5 bases from V and 6 bases from J, the junction contained 7 bases not matched to a gene. The CDR3 covers 14 residues. The CDR3 loop is CATSLSGGGQPQHF. As DNA, the CDR3 is TGTGCCACCAGCCTTTCAGGGGGGGGTCAGCCCCAGCATTTT.

This clone came up a few times. The chain couples TRBV11-3 to TRBJ1-1; no reliable D call. CDR3 size: 14 residues. The germline gives CDR1 SGHNT, CDR2 YENEEA. Trimming removed 3 bases from V and 6 bases from J, with 14 bases in between. CDR3 amino acids: CASSLNLLWAEAFF. The CDR3 bases are TGTGCCAGCAGCTTGAACCTTTTGTGGGCTGAAGCTTTCTTT.

The chain couples TRBV28 to TRBJ2-1; D ambiguous. The V end lost 3 bases, the J end lost 10 bases, and 13 bases lay between the germline ends. Germline CDR1 MDHEN, CDR2 SYDVKM. The CDR3 sequence is 13 residues long. This CDR3 is CASSFLLLPEQFF. The CDR3 DNA follows: TGTGCCAGCAGTTTCCTCCTGTTACCGGAGCAGTTCTTC.

The V call is TRBV7-8, the J call TRBJ2-1; maybe TRBD2 (6 bases). Germline V gene data show CDR1 as SGHVS and CDR2 as FQNEAQ. The V end lost 3 bases, the J end lost 2 bases, and 11 bases lay between the germline ends. The CDR3 has 15 residues. The CDR3, as DNA: TGTGCCAGCAGCTTGAACGGGGGACCCTACAATGAGCAGTTCTTC. It specifies CASSLNGGPYNEQFF.

The chain combines TRBV28 with TRBJ1-2; TRBD1 is a possible D gene (6 bases). The ends were cut back, 7 bases at V and 10 bases at J, with 19 bases in the middle. Germline V lookup: CDR1 MDHEN, CDR2 SYDVKM. The CDR3 length is 13 residues. Here the CDR3 DNA reads TGTGCCAGCACCGGGGGCCCCCTCTTTCCCTACACCTTC. It encodes CASTGGPLFPYTF.

The rearrangement joins TRBV6-8 to TRBJ2-3; TRBD2 agrees at 8 bases. This CDR3 is 14 amino acids long. The trim removed 10 bases at V and 8 bases at J, leaving 14 bases unmatched. Germline assignment: CDR1 MNHGY and CDR2 SAAAGT. The DNA of the CDR3 is TGTGCCATCAGCCAGGGACTAGAAACGGGTACGCAGTATTTT. Protein: CAISQGLETGTQYF.

The V and J genes are TRBV6-8 and TRBJ2-7, with a weak D call TRBD2 (6 bases). There are 13 residues in the CDR3. Trimming removed 1 base from V and 5 bases from J, with 9 bases in between. The germline gives CDR1 MNHGY, CDR2 SAAAGT. This CDR3 is CASSYWGGNEQYF. CDR3 DNA: TGTGCCAGCAGTTACTGGGGAGGTAACGAGCAGTACTTC.

This clone appeared a few times. The chain joins TRBV28 to TRBJ2-3; D possibly corresponds to TRBD2 (6 bases). The CDR3 length is 17 residues. Germline V gives CDR1 MDHEN, CDR2 SYDVKM. V gave up 6 bases and J gave up 3 bases, with 22 bases separating them. The CDR3 bases are TGTGCCAGCAGCCCGGACGGGGTCGGGAGAGAAACAGATACGCAGTATTTT. Protein sequence: CASSPDGVGRETDTQYF.

This clone is medium-sized by share. The chain is built from TRBV11-3 and TRBJ1-1; tentatively, D is TRBD1 (5 bases). Germline values: CDR1 SGHNT, CDR2 YENEEA. V gave up 1 base and J gave up 0 bases, with 9 bases separating them. The CDR3 is made up of 15 amino acids. The CDR3 loop reads CASSLGDGLNTEAFF. DNA of the CDR3: TGTGCCAGCAGCTTAGGGGACGGTTTGAACACTGAAGCTTTCTTT.

This sequence joins TRBV11-3 and TRBJ1-1; D is undetermined. This CDR3 has 14 amino acids. Germline values: CDR1 SGHNT, CDR2 YENEEA. Trimming shortened V by 3 bases and J by 5 bases, and 13 bases separated the two germline ends. The CDR3 DNA reads TGTGCCAGCAGCTTTAATAATGGGGAGACTGAAGCTTTCTTT. This translates into CASSFNNGETEAFF. The variable domain in full, completed from reference TRBV11-3 and TRBJ1-1, reads EAGVVQSPRYKIIEKKQPVAFWCNPISGHNTLYWYLQNLGQGPELLIRYENEEAVDDSQLPKDRFSAERLKGVDSTLKIQPAELGDSAVYLCASSFNNGETEAFFGQGTRLTVV.

The chain links TRBV18 to TRBJ1-2; D gene ambiguous. The CDR3 is 16 residues long. Germline CDR1 and CDR2: KGHSH and LQKENI. The V and J ends lost 2 bases and 0 bases respectively, with 13 bases between them. In DNA form, the CDR3 reads TGTGCCAGCTCACCAATTTTGGGATTTTCTAACTATGGCTACACCTTC. It specifies CASSPILGFSNYGYTF.

There are many counts of this clone. The CDR3 DNA is TGTGCCAGCAGCTTGTTAGGGGGCACTGGAAACACCATATATTTT. Translation: CASSLLGGTGNTIYF. The V gene is TRBV11-3, the J gene TRBJ1-3; 7 bases align to TRBD1. J lost 2 bases, V lost 3 bases, and 4 bases had no gene match. This CDR3 is 15 amino acids long. Looked up from germline, CDR1 is SGHNT and CDR2 is YENEEA.

V is TRBV6-8 and J is TRBJ2-1; D remains ambiguous. The germline V and J ends were trimmed by 10 bases and 0 bases, with 10 bases remaining between them. CDR1 is MNHGY, CDR2 SAAAGT, per germline. The CDR3 is 13 residues long. CDR3 coding DNA: TGTGCCACCCGTCGGGTCTCCTACAATGAGCAGTTCTTC. It specifies CATRRVSYNEQFF.

There are a few counts of this clone. The chain uses TRBV25-1 and TRBJ1-2, with 9 positions matching TRBD1. The CDR3 sequence is 14 residues long. Looked up from germline, CDR1 is MGHDK and CDR2 is SYGVNS. V was pared by 5 bases and J by 2 bases, with 3 bases of the junction left unmatched. The CDR3 DNA is TGTGCCAGCAGTCCCGGGACAGGGAACTATGGCTACACCTTC. It specifies CASSPGTGNYGYTF.

V gene TRBV9 combines with J gene TRBJ2-3; TRBD2 matches 10 bases. From germline, CDR1 is SGDLS and CDR2 YYNGEE. This CDR3 is 17 amino acids long. V gave up 5 bases and J gave up 5 bases; unmatched junction bases: 14. The CDR3 loop reads CASSDGLAGVMRDTQYF. In nucleotides, the CDR3 is TGTGCCAGCAGTGATGGGCTAGCGGGGGTCATGAGAGATACGCAGTATTTT. The full variable domain, its missing parts supplied by reference TRBV9 and TRBJ2-3, is DSGVTQTPKHLITATGQRVTLRCSPRSGDLSVYWYQQSLDQGLQFLIQYYNGEERAKGNILERFSAQQFPDLHSELNLSSLELGDSALYFCASSDGLAGVMRDTQYFGPGTRLTVL.

In this sample, this clone turned up a few times. The rearrangement joins TRBV4-1 to TRBJ2-7; tentatively, D is TRBD2 (6 bases). V was clipped by 1 base and J by 3 bases, with 13 bases between them. From germline, CDR1 is MGHRA and CDR2 YSYEKL. The CDR3 has 15 amino acids. Written as DNA, the CDR3 is TGCGCCAGCAGCCAAGGGTTCGGGAGTCTCTACGAGCAGTACTTC. This sequence encodes CASSQGFGSLYEQYF.

The rearrangement uses TRBV6-8 and TRBJ2-1; no clear D gene. The CDR3 runs 12 residues. The V gene lost 6 bases and the J gene lost 6 bases, with 9 bases spanning the gap. Germline lookup yields CDR1 MNHGY and CDR2 SAAAGT. The CDR3 is CASRTVFNEQFF. CDR3 DNA sequence: TGTGCCAGCAGGACCGTCTTCAATGAGCAGTTCTTC.

The V gene is TRBV1, the J gene TRBJ1-2. TRBV1 is described as a pseudogene. This CDR3 is built from 14 residues. Here the CDR3 reads CASSQDRGNYGYTF. CDR3 sequence (DNA): TGCGCCAGCAGCCAAGATCGGGGGAACTATGGCTACACCTTC.

Here the CDR3 reads CASSPIGGTDTQYF. In nucleotides, the CDR3 is TGTGCCAGCAGTCCAATAGGGGGCACAGATACGCAGTATTTT. The chain combines TRBV28 with TRBJ2-3, with a possible D match to TRBD1 (5 bases). Germline CDR1 reads MDHEN; CDR2 reads SYDVKM. The CDR3 loop spans 14 amino acids. V lost 5 bases, J lost 1 base, and 10 bases lay in between.

This rearrangement joins TRBV5-1 to TRBJ2-6; D possibly corresponds to TRBD1 (5 bases). Germline V gives CDR1 SGHRS, CDR2 YFSETQ. The V end was cut by 0 bases, the J end by 0 bases, with 7 bases between. There are 16 residues in the CDR3. Here the CDR3 DNA reads TGCGCCAGCAGCTTGGGACAGACCTCTGGGGCCAACGTCCTGACTTTC. It yields the protein CASSLGQTSGANVLTF.

The sample holds a few counts of this clone. V gene TRBV6-8 combines with J gene TRBJ2-5; D ambiguous. V lost 5 bases, J lost 4 bases, and 8 bases lay in between. This CDR3 region has 12 residues. Per the germline V gene, CDR1 is MNHGY and CDR2 is SAAAGT. CDR3 in amino acids: CASSPTRETQYF. The CDR3 DNA reads TGTGCCAGCAGTCCGACGAGAGAGACCCAGTACTTC.